These 14 T cell receptor beta chains were all obtained from the same sample, sequenced in a study of cytomegalovirus exposure and HLA in healthy donors. The PCR used 60 Vbeta and 13 Jbeta primers. Generated by immunoSEQ multiplex PCR, the TCRdb table keeps only in-frame clones and is missing some. Of roughly 150,000 clones in the sample, roughly 74% are singletons; the top ten hold around 10%. The sample was PBMCs. These TCRs come from a man aged 18 to 35 in good health and CMV-seropositive.

This clone was found a few times. The chain combines TRBV4-1 with TRBJ2-5, with TRBD2 identical over 7 bases. Germline V gives CDR1 MGHRA, CDR2 YSYEKL. The CDR3 is 15 residues long. V was pared by 0 bases and J by 11 bases, with 12 bases of the junction left unmatched. The CDR3 sequence is CASSQDRGEGREQYF. Written as DNA, the CDR3 is TGCGCCAGCAGCCAAGATCGGGGGGAAGGGCGAGAGCAGTACTTC.

V is TRBV7-9 and J is TRBJ1-6; maybe TRBD1 (6 bases). This CDR3 region has 15 residues. In germline, CDR1 is SEHNR, CDR2 FQNEAQ (reference sequence). The germline V and J ends were trimmed by 2 bases and 5 bases, with 10 bases remaining between them. CDR3 nucleotide sequence: TGTGCCAGCAGCTTATCAGGACAGAATAATTCACCCCTCCACTTT. It codes for CASSLSGQNNSPLHF.

This chain uses TRBV4-2 with TRBJ2-3; 14 nucleotides agree with TRBD2. J lost 1 base, V lost 4 bases, and 4 bases had no gene match. This CDR3 is 17 amino acids long. CDR1 and CDR2 (germline): LGHNA, YNFKEQ. The CDR3 sequence: CASSPGLAGGRTDTQYF. The CDR3 DNA reads TGTGCCAGCAGCCCAGGACTAGCGGGAGGCCGCACAGATACGCAGTATTTT.

This sequence joins TRBV11-2 and TRBJ2-7; D call uncertain. V shed 3 bases and J shed 6 bases, with 9 bases lying between them. The CDR3 sequence is 12 residues long. Per the germline V gene, CDR1 is SGHAT and CDR2 is FQNNGV. The DNA for the CDR3 is TGTGCCAGCAGCTTTCGATCGGGCGAGCAGTACTTC. It translates to CASSFRSGEQYF.

The CDR3 DNA reads as TGTGCCAGCAGTTTAGGGGCAGGAACTCCCACAGATACGCAGTATTTT. Translated, it gives CASSLGAGTPTDTQYF. V gene TRBV27 combines with J gene TRBJ2-3; D perhaps matches TRBD1 (5 bases). V was pared by 2 bases and J by 2 bases, with 14 bases between. From germline, CDR1 is MNHEY and CDR2 SMNVEV (reference sequence). The length of the CDR3 is 16 residues.

There are a few counts of this clone. V gene TRBV5-1 combines with J gene TRBJ1-2; the D gene is possibly TRBD1 (5 bases). Germline loops: CDR1 SGHRS, CDR2 YFSETQ. There are 15 residues in the CDR3. The V gene lost 3 bases and the J gene lost 3 bases, with 15 bases spanning the gap. The CDR3 reads CASSSSGILDYGYTF. The CDR3 nucleotides read TGCGCCAGCAGCTCGTCAGGGATCTTGGACTATGGCTACACCTTC. Variable domain in full (rest from reference TRBV5-1 and TRBJ1-2): KAGVTQTPRYLIKTRGQQVTLSCSPISGHRSVSWYQQTPGQGLQFLFEYFSETQRNKGNFPGRFSGRQFSNSRSEMNVSTLELGDSALYLCASSSSGILDYGYTFGSGTRLTVV.

The rearrangement uses TRBV18 and TRBJ2-5; D is unresolved. Germline values: CDR1 KGHSH, CDR2 LQKENI. V was clipped by 0 bases and J by 1 base, with 6 bases between them. This CDR3 is built from 14 residues. The CDR3 loop is CASSPPSSQETQYF. CDR3 nucleotides: TGTGCCAGCTCACCACCGTCCAGCCAAGAGACCCAGTACTTC.

This clone showed up just a few times. CDR3 loop: CASGGGEQYF. DNA of the CDR3: TGTGCCAGCGGTGGAGGCGAGCAGTACTTC. The genes are TRBV9 and TRBJ2-7; D is perhaps TRBD2 (5 bases). Germline CDR1 reads SGDLS; CDR2 reads YYNGEE. Trimming cost V 7 bases and J 6 bases, with 8 bases left between them. CDR3 size: 10 residues.

The chain employs TRBV28 and TRBJ2-1; 7 nucleotides align to TRBD2. The CDR3 loop spans 13 amino acids. In germline, CDR1 is MDHEN, CDR2 SYDVKM. Losses at the gene ends were 7 bases for V and 9 bases for J; bases not matched to a gene: 9. The CDR3 loop reads CASKASGWGEQFF. CDR3 nucleotide sequence: TGTGCCAGCAAGGCTAGCGGTTGGGGTGAGCAGTTCTTC. The full variable domain, completed using reference TRBV28 and TRBJ2-1, is DVKVTQSSRYLVKRTGEKVFLECVQDMDHENMFWYRQDPGLGLRLIYFSYDVKMKEKGDIPEGYSVSREKKERFSLILESASTNQTSMYLCASKASGWGEQFFGPGTRLTVL.

This sequence joins TRBV28 and TRBJ2-7; 7 bases fit TRBD1. The CDR3 consists of 14 residues. Per germline, CDR1 MDHEN and CDR2 SYDVKM. V lost 1 base and J lost 3; bases outside the gene matches: 3. CDR3 amino acids: CASSLYRGVYEQYF. CDR3 nucleotide sequence: TGTGCCAGCAGTTTATACAGGGGAGTCTACGAGCAGTACTTC.

The V call is TRBV6-5, the J call TRBJ1-2; a possible D gene is TRBD1 (6 bases). V was shortened by 7 bases and J by 4 bases, with 13 bases between the two germline ends. CDR3 length equals 13 residues. From germline, CDR1 is MNHEY and CDR2 SVGAGI. The CDR3: CASKRQAIYGYTF. CDR3 DNA: TGTGCCAGCAAGAGACAGGCTATCTATGGCTACACCTTC.

The V gene is TRBV4-1, the J gene TRBJ2-1; 9 bases match TRBD2. CDR1 and CDR2 (germline): MGHRA, YSYEKL. Trimming cost V 2 bases and J 5 bases; bases outside gene matches: 13. This CDR3 is built from 18 residues. Here the CDR3 reads CASSQIVVGTSRDNEQFF. Written as DNA, the CDR3 is TGCGCCAGCAGCCAAATAGTAGTAGGGACTAGCAGGGACAATGAGCAGTTCTTC.

The J gene is TRBJ1-3, the V gene TRBV9, with 8 nucleotides matching TRBD1. J gave up 0 bases and V 4 bases, and 9 bases lay outside the gene matches. Germline V gene lookup returns CDR1 SGDLS and CDR2 YYNGEE. CDR3 length: 17 amino acids. The CDR3 DNA sequence: TGTGCCAGCAGCACAGGGGGGCGGGCATCCTCTGGAAACACCATATATTTT. Amino acids: CASSTGGRASSGNTIYF.

The genes are TRBV7-8 and TRBJ1-1; tentative D call: TRBD1 (5 bases). V was shortened by 0 bases and J by 7 bases, with 15 bases between the two germline ends. This CDR3 is built from 15 residues. Per germline, CDR1 SGHVS and CDR2 FQNEAQ. The CDR3 is CASSLALAGLGEAFF. CDR3 in DNA: TGTGCCAGCAGCTTAGCGTTGGCAGGGCTTGGTGAAGCTTTCTTT. Complete variable domain (other parts from reference TRBV7-8 and TRBJ1-1): GAGVSQSPRYKVAKRGQDVALRCDPISGHVSLFWYQQALGQGPEFLTYFQNEAQLDKSGLPSDRFFAERPEGSVSTLKIQRTQQEDSAVYLCASSLALAGLGEAFFGQGTRLTVV.